Listed below are T cell receptor beta chains from one sample, sequenced in a study of shared clonotypes between healthy human individuals. Repertoires were generated with immunoSEQ multiplex PCR, while TCRdb's copy carries only in-frame clones and drops some. This sample has 1,400,000 or so clones; 98% occur once, and the top ten carry about 0.35%. The specimen sequenced was naive CD4+ T cells sorted from blood. The receptors derive from a man aged 30 to 45 in good health. Each CDR3 is given with its conserved first and last residue. D genes are given only for firm matches.

D gene: NA
J gene: TRBJ2-7
V gene: TRBV11-2
CDR3 DNA: TGTGCCAGCAGCTTCAGCAGGGACGGCCTCGCTCCAGGGTGGTACGAGCAGTACTTC
CDR3 protein: CASSFSRDGLAPGWYEQYF

D gene: TRBD1
J gene: TRBJ1-4
V gene: TRBV5-1
CDR3 DNA: TGCGCCAGCAGCTTCTTCGGGACAGGCGCCAATGAAAAACTGTTTTTT
CDR3 protein: CASSFFGTGANEKLFF

D gene: TRBD1
J gene: TRBJ2-3
V gene: TRBV11-2
CDR3 DNA: TGTGCCAGCAGCTCCCTCGCCGGGACAGTTAGCACAGATACGCAGTATTTT
CDR3 protein: CASSSLAGTVSTDTQYF

D gene: NA
J gene: TRBJ1-2
V gene: TRBV28
CDR3 DNA: TGTGCCAGCAGCCCGGAACCGGGAGGCTACACCTTC
CDR3 protein: CASSPEPGGYTF

D gene: TRBD1
J gene: TRBJ2-6
V gene: TRBV10-1
CDR3 DNA: TGCGCCAGCAGTGAGTCCGGGACAGGACTTGTGGAAGGGGCCAACGTCCTGACTTTC
CDR3 protein: CASSESGTGLVEGANVLTF

D gene: NA
J gene: TRBJ2-1
V gene: TRBV5-4
CDR3 DNA: TGTGCCAGCAGCTTGGGTCTAGCCCATGAGCAGTTCTTC
CDR3 protein: CASSLGLAHEQFF

D gene: TRBD2
J gene: TRBJ2-1
V gene: TRBV11-2
CDR3 DNA: TGTGCCAGCAGCCACGCTAGCGGGAACTACAATGAGCAGTTCTTC
CDR3 protein: CASSHASGNYNEQFF

D gene: TRBD1
J gene: TRBJ1-2
V gene: TRBV6-5
CDR3 DNA: TGTGCCAGCAGTCTACGACAGGGTGACTACACCTTC
CDR3 protein: CASSLRQGDYTF

D gene: NA
J gene: TRBJ1-4
V gene: TRBV5-1
CDR3 DNA: TGCGCCAGCAGCCCTCGCCCGGTCCCAACTAATGAAAAACTGTTTTTT
CDR3 protein: CASSPRPVPTNEKLFF

D gene: NA
J gene: TRBJ1-1
V gene: TRBV10-2
CDR3 DNA: TGCGCCAGTGGGTGGGGGGCGAACACTGAAGCTTTCTTT
CDR3 protein: CASGWGANTEAFF

D gene: NA
J gene: TRBJ2-2
V gene: TRBV27
CDR3 DNA: TGTGCCAGCACCCCCAGGTGGGGGTACACCGGGGAGCTGTTTTTT
CDR3 protein: CASTPRWGYTGELFF

D gene: NA
J gene: TRBJ1-1
V gene: TRBV5-6
CDR3 DNA: TGTGCCAGCAGCTTGAGCGGGTGGCGGACTGAAGCTTTCTTT
CDR3 protein: CASSLSGWRTEAFF

D gene: NA
J gene: TRBJ1-1
V gene: TRBV19
CDR3 DNA: TGTGCCAGTAGTATAGAGGGGGACCTCCGCGCTGAAGCTTTCTTT
CDR3 protein: CASSIEGDLRAEAFF

D gene: NA
J gene: TRBJ2-5
V gene: TRBV15
CDR3 DNA: TGTGCCACCAGCAGAGAGAGGGTTGGAGAGCAAGAGACCCAGTACTTC
CDR3 protein: CATSRERVGEQETQYF

D gene: NA
J gene: TRBJ2-2
V gene: TRBV5-4
CDR3 DNA: TGTGCCAGCAGGCCCGGGGTCCTAGGCACCGGGGAGCTGTTTTTT
CDR3 protein: CASRPGVLGTGELFF

D gene: TRBD2
J gene: TRBJ2-2
V gene: TRBV5-1
CDR3 DNA: TGCGCCAGCAGCTTGCCTAGCGGGGTCACCGGGGAGCTGTTTTTT
CDR3 protein: CASSLPSGVTGELFF

D gene: TRBD2
J gene: TRBJ2-1
V gene: TRBV30
CDR3 DNA: TGTGCCTGGACAATGCTAGCGGGAGTGGGTGAGCAGTTCTTC
CDR3 protein: CAWTMLAGVGEQFF

D gene: TRBD1
J gene: TRBJ2-7
V gene: TRBV7-2
CDR3 DNA: TGTGCCAGCAGCTCCCGGGACAGCTCCTACGAGCAGTACTTC
CDR3 protein: CASSSRDSSYEQYF